The 27 T cell receptor beta chains below come from one sample, sequenced in a study of T-cell memory formation after mild COVID-19. One entry per CDR3 protein, called by TCRdb with MiXCR from the 5' RACE reads. The sample holds 350,000 to 450,000 distinct CDR3 sequences, roughly 20% seen once. Sequencing input: PBMCs or a T cell subset sorted from them (not recorded which). These receptors were obtained from an adult woman who had mild COVID-19 (a few samples of this study predate the infection). Cell type and time point are not known.

This clonotype has a single count. V and J are TRBV12-3 or TRBV12-4 and TRBJ1-2; TRBD1 matches at 8 bases. The V and J ends lost 1 base and 4 bases, in that order; junction bases with no gene match: 8. The CDR3 has 16 residues. CDR3 in DNA: TGTGCCAGCAGTTTAGAGGGACAGGCCGGTAGCTATGGCTACACCTTC. This encodes CASSLEGQAGSYGYTF.

This clonotype was observed at least ten times. The chain is built from TRBV14 and TRBJ2-7; either TRBD1 or TRBD2 may supply D (5 bases each). The V end was cut by 4 bases, the J end by 6 bases, with 19 bases between. This CDR3 spans 15 amino acids. Germline loops: CDR1 SGHDN, CDR2 FVKESK. CDR3 coding DNA: TGTGCCAGCAGCCCCACCGGGACGCCGGCCTCCGAGCAGTACTTC. Translating it yields CASSPTGTPASEQYF.

This clonotype was found a few times. The chain couples TRBV12-3 or TRBV12-4 to TRBJ1-2; D not resolved. The CDR3 spans 13 residues. Deletions cut 1 base from V and 5 bases from J, with 8 bases between. The CDR3 is CASSLVADYGYTF. DNA of the CDR3: TGTGCCAGCAGTTTAGTGGCAGATTATGGCTACACCTTC.

Remarks on this clonotype: A much larger clone differs from this one at a single base, so this may be a read error. V gene TRBV7-9 combines with J gene TRBJ2-2; D remains unclear. Trimming stripped 2 bases from V and 6 bases from J, with 4 bases between. The length of the CDR3 is 12 residues. CDR1 is SEHNR, CDR2 FQNEAQ, per germline (reference sequence). This CDR3 reads CASSLWAGELFF. CDR3 in DNA: TGTGCCAGCAGCTTATGGGCCGGGGAGCTGTTTTTT. Full variable domain (rest looked up from reference TRBV7-9 and TRBJ2-2): DTGVSQNPRHKITKRGQNVTFRCDPISEHNRLYWYRQTLGQGPEFLTYFQNEAQLEKSRLLSDRFSAERPKGSFSTLEIQRTEQGDSAMYLCASSLWAGELFFGEGSRLTVL.

This clonotype was detected a few times. The chain uses TRBV6-5 and TRBJ2-5, with 11 bases matching TRBD2. Germline CDR1 reads MNHEY; CDR2 reads SVGAGI. The J segment lost 2 bases and the V segment lost 0 bases, leaving 5 bases of the junction unmatched. CDR3 length: 17 amino acids. The CDR3 nucleotides read TGTGCCAGCAGTTACTCGGGGGTAGCGGGAGGGCAAGAGACCCAGTACTTC. Protein product: CASSYSGVAGGQETQYF.

This clonotype was observed a handful of times. The rearrangement joins TRBV14 to TRBJ2-1; 8 nucleotides match TRBD2. Losses at the gene ends were 3 bases for V and 8 bases for J; bases not matched to a gene: 9. Germline-derived CDR1 and CDR2 are SGHDN and FVKESK. This CDR3 spans 15 amino acids. CDR3 sequence: CASSQVSGGLDEQFF. The CDR3, as DNA: TGTGCCAGCAGCCAGGTCAGCGGGGGATTGGATGAGCAGTTCTTC.

This clonotype was recorded a few times. The chain carries TRBV7-9 and TRBJ1-1; D gene ambiguous. Per germline, CDR1 SEHNR and CDR2 FQNEAQ (reference sequence). Trimming pared 1 base from V and 7 bases from J, leaving 4 bases between. The CDR3 spans 11 residues. Written as DNA, the CDR3 is TGTGCCAGCAGCTTAGTATATGAAGCTTTCTTT. Protein product: CASSLVYEAFF.

The chain recombines TRBV12-3 or TRBV12-4 with TRBJ2-6, with D possibly being TRBD1 (6 bases). The V and J ends lost 3 bases and 0 bases respectively, with 6 bases between them. The CDR3 has 15 residues. The CDR3 loop reads CASSFRGSGANVLTF. In nucleotides, the CDR3 is TGTGCCAGCAGTTTCAGGGGCTCTGGGGCCAACGTCCTGACTTTC.

The table lists this clonotype with a few counts. This chain uses TRBV28 with TRBJ2-1, with D perhaps TRBD1 (6 bases). CDR3 length equals 14 residues. Germline V lookup: CDR1 MDHEN, CDR2 SYDVKM. The V end lost 7 bases, the J end lost 6 bases, and 16 bases lay between the germline ends. In nucleotides, the CDR3 is TGTGCCAGCAAGGGGCAGGGGAAGGGCAATGAGCAGTTCTTC. The encoded protein is CASKGQGKGNEQFF.

This clonotype has just a few counts. The chain links TRBV4-1 to TRBJ1-2; no firm D call. V lost 6 bases, J lost 0 bases, and 14 bases lay in between. The germline V gene has CDR1 MGHRA and CDR2 YSYEKL. This CDR3 comprises 15 residues. The CDR3 protein is CASRALGLANYGYTF. In DNA, the CDR3 is TGCGCCAGCAGGGCCTTGGGCCTTGCTAACTATGGCTACACCTTC.

This clonotype was seen a handful of times. This chain uses TRBV7-8 with TRBJ2-7; 8 positions match TRBD1. With 5 bases clipped from V and 3 bases from J, the junction kept 12 bases outside the gene matches. Germline V lookup: CDR1 SGHVS, CDR2 FQNEAQ. The CDR3 loop spans 16 amino acids. The CDR3 DNA follows: TGTGCCAGCAGCCTCACCCGGGACAGGAAAAGCTACGAGCAGTACTTC. Translating gives CASSLTRDRKSYEQYF. Supplemented by reference TRBV7-8 and TRBJ2-7, the full variable domain reads GAGVSQSPRYKVAKRGQDVALRCDPISGHVSLFWYQQALGQGPEFLTYFQNEAQLDKSGLPSDRFFAERPEGSVSTLKIQRTQQEDSAVYLCASSLTRDRKSYEQYFGPGTRLTVT.

This chain uses TRBV12-3 or TRBV12-4 with TRBJ1-1; D call uncertain. The CDR3 spans 14 residues. V was clipped by 6 bases and J by 1 base, with 12 bases between them. CDR3 DNA sequence: TGTGCCAGCAGCCCACATGGTCGGAACACTGAAGCTTTCTTT. It yields the protein CASSPHGRNTEAFF.

This clonotype was observed a handful of times. This CDR3 is CASSEWGGDQETQYF. The CDR3 region has the DNA TGTGCCAGCAGTGAATGGGGGGGGGACCAAGAGACCCAGTACTTC. The chain has TRBV25-1 and TRBJ2-5, with TRBD2 identical over 7 bases. The CDR3 is made up of 15 amino acids. V shed 1 base, J shed 0 bases, and the junction held 2 bases outside the gene matches. The germline V gene encodes CDR1 MGHDK and CDR2 SYGVNS.

In the case of this clonotype: This may arise from a read error, as a much more abundant clone is one base away. The conserved closing phenylalanine or tryptophan is absent in this CDR3, likely reflecting a read error. This chain connects TRBV7-9 to TRBJ2-3; weak D call: TRBD2 (6 bases). V lost 9 bases and J lost 6, with 19 bases in between. The CDR3 spans 14 residues. Germline CDR1 SEHNR, CDR2 FQNEAQ (reference sequence). The CDR3 loop reads CASGRDLLWDTQYS. Here the CDR3 DNA reads TGTGCCAGTGGACGGGACTTGCTCTGGGATACGCAGTATTCT.

In this sample, this clonotype turned up a few times. The chain recombines TRBV9 with TRBJ2-7; 10 bases map to TRBD1. The junction had 5 bases not matched to a gene; V was cut back by 4 bases and J by 4 bases. The CDR3 is made up of 14 amino acids. Germline V gives CDR1 SGDLS, CDR2 YYNGEE. CDR3 coding DNA: TGTGCCAGCAGCCGCGGGACAGGGGATTACGAGCAGTACTTC. Translation gives CASSRGTGDYEQYF.

The chain is built from TRBV5-1 and TRBJ1-1; D unclear. V was clipped by 1 base and J by 1 base, with 14 bases between them. The CDR3 loop spans 16 amino acids. The germline CDR1 and CDR2 sequences are SGHRS and YFSETQ. CDR3 loop: CASSLKGVWGNTEAFF. The CDR3 DNA reads as TGCGCCAGCAGCTTGAAGGGAGTCTGGGGGAACACTGAAGCTTTCTTT.

This sequence joins TRBV4-1 and TRBJ1-1, with D maybe TRBD1 (5 bases). The CDR3 runs 17 residues. V dropped 1 base and J dropped 0 bases, with 15 bases sitting between them. Germline V lookup: CDR1 MGHRA, CDR2 YSYEKL. The CDR3 here is CASSQGTLGVMNTEAFF. The DNA of the CDR3 is TGCGCCAGCAGCCAAGGGACCTTGGGGGTTATGAACACTGAAGCTTTCTTT.

The chain couples TRBV12-3 or TRBV12-4 to TRBJ2-5; TRBD1 aligns across 8 bases. Trimming cost V 6 bases and J 4 bases; bases outside gene matches: 7. There are 14 residues in the CDR3. As DNA, the CDR3 is TGTGCCAGCAGAAGACAGGGGCCAAGAGAGACCCAGTACTTC. Its protein product is CASRRQGPRETQYF.

The genes are TRBV12-3 or TRBV12-4 and TRBJ2-1, with TRBD2 identical over 9 bases. The CDR3 length is 16 residues. J lost 5 bases, V lost 4 bases, and 9 bases had no gene match. The CDR3 protein is CASSSARGRVHNEQFF. The DNA for the CDR3 is TGTGCCAGCAGTTCCGCCCGCGGGAGGGTGCACAATGAGCAGTTCTTC.

This clonotype appeared many times. The chain combines TRBV7-8 with TRBJ2-3; D perhaps matches TRBD2 (5 bases). CDR3 length equals 14 residues. Germline CDR1 and CDR2: SGHVS and FQNEAQ. The germline V and J ends were trimmed by 3 bases and 0 bases, with 7 bases remaining between them. The CDR3 sequence is CASSFRDSTDTQYF. CDR3 nucleotides: TGTGCCAGCAGCTTTCGGGATAGCACAGATACGCAGTATTTT.

This clonotype was detected only a few times. The gene calls are TRBV5-4 and TRBJ1-1; D gene ambiguous. The CDR3 runs 14 residues. Trimming shortened V by 3 bases and J by 5 bases, and 14 bases separated the two germline ends. Per germline, CDR1 SGHNT and CDR2 YYREEE (reference sequence). CDR3 amino acids: CASSYGVWETEAFF. DNA for the CDR3: TGTGCCAGCAGCTATGGGGTTTGGGAAACTGAAGCTTTCTTT. The whole variable domain, remainder taken from reference TRBV5-4 and TRBJ1-1, is ETGVTQSPTHLIKTRGQQVTLRCSSQSGHNTVSWYQQALGQGPQFIFQYYREEENGRGNFPPRFSGLQFPNYSSELNVNALELDDSALYLCASSYGVWETEAFFGQGTRLTVV.

This clonotype has ten or more counts. V usage is TRBV5-5 and J usage is TRBJ2-3, with 8 bases lining up with TRBD1. CDR1 and CDR2 (germline): SGHKS, YYEKEE (reference sequence). The CDR3 covers 15 residues. The V and J ends lost 0 bases and 7 bases, in that order; junction bases with no gene match: 7. The CDR3 sequence: CASSLGFDRGNTQYF. DNA of the CDR3: TGTGCCAGCAGCTTGGGCTTCGACAGGGGAAATACGCAGTATTTT.

V is TRBV6-5 and J is TRBJ2-4, with D unresolved. Trimming took 6 bases from V and 8 from J, leaving 11 bases between them. CDR1 and CDR2 from the germline V gene are MNHEY and SVGAGI. The CDR3 is 12 residues long. CDR3: CASRSNFDIQYF. The CDR3 DNA sequence: TGTGCCAGCAGGTCGAACTTTGACATTCAGTACTTC.

This clonotype was observed a few times. This chain uses TRBV2 with TRBJ2-3; 9 bases are shared with TRBD2. CDR1 is SNHLY, CDR2 FYNNEI, per germline. V gave up 4 bases and J gave up 4 bases; unmatched junction bases: 6. CDR3 length: 15 residues. DNA for the CDR3: TGTGCCAGCAGTGTGTGGCGGGGGGGCTCAGATACGCAGTATTTT. Translation gives CASSVWRGGSDTQYF.

The chain carries TRBV29-1 and TRBJ1-2, with a possible D match to TRBD1 (6 bases). The V gene's germline CDR1 is SQVTM and CDR2 ANQGSEA. The CDR3 spans 13 residues. V gave up 6 bases and J gave up 6 bases, with 17 bases separating them. In nucleotides, the CDR3 is TGCAGCGTGCAACAGGGTCAAGGGAATGGCTACACCTTC. Amino acid sequence: CSVQQGQGNGYTF. The full variable domain, its missing parts supplied by reference TRBV29-1 and TRBJ1-2, is SAVISQKPSRDICQRGTSLTIQCQVDSQVTMMFWYRQQPGQSLTLIATANQGSEATYESGFVIDKFPISRPNLTFSTLTVSNMSPEDSSIYLCSVQQGQGNGYTFGSGTRLTVV.

This clonotype has ten or more counts. The chain links TRBV5-1 to TRBJ2-1; D might be TRBD2 (5 bases). From germline, CDR1 is SGHRS and CDR2 YFSETQ. The CDR3 consists of 13 residues. Trimming took 5 bases from V and 2 from J, leaving 8 bases between them. The CDR3 region is CASRHGAYNEQFF. Written as DNA, the CDR3 is TGCGCCAGCAGACACGGGGCCTACAATGAGCAGTTCTTC.

This chain connects TRBV7-2 to TRBJ1-3; D remains unclear. Between the trimmed V and J ends, which lost 6 bases and 0 bases, there was a span of 9 bases. The CDR3 is 14 residues long. The germline gives CDR1 SGHTA, CDR2 FQGNSA. CDR3 sequence (DNA): TGTGCCAGCAGGGAGGGATTCTCTGGAAACACCATATATTTT. Its translation is CASREGFSGNTIYF.